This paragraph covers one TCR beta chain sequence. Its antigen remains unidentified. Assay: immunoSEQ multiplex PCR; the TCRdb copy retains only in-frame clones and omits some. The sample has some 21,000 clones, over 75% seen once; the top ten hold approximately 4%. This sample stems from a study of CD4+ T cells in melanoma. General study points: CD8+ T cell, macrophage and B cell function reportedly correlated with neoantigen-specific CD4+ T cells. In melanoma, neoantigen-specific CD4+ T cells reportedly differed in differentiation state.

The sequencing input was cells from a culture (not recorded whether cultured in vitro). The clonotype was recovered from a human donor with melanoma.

CDR3 amino acids: CAISESGDSARRPQHF. The CDR3 DNA reads as TGTGCCATCAGTGAGTCGGGGGACAGTGCCCGGAGGCCCCAGCATTTT. J is TRBJ1-5 and V is TRBV10-3; 7 bases agree with TRBD1. Germline values: CDR1 ENHRY, CDR2 SYGVKD. With 0 bases clipped from V and 9 bases from J, the junction kept 11 bases outside the gene matches. The CDR3 length is 16 residues.